This T cell receptor beta chain emerged from a study of T-cell reconstitution after alpha-beta-depleted transplantation in children. From germline, CDR1 is SGHVS and CDR2 FQNEAQ. The CDR3 length is 12 residues. Between the trimmed V and J ends, which lost 1 base and 5 bases, there was a span of 5 bases. Study findings and constraints: The study traced high day-60 TCRbeta diversity in some patients to surviving recipient T cells and thymic progenitors. One year after transplant, T-cell counts and diversity came mostly from newly produced T cells. About two months after transplant, alpha-beta T cells reportedly came from several hundred expanded graft clones.

The TCRbeta library was prepared with unique molecular identifiers. One entry per CDR3 protein, called by TCRdb with MiXCR from the PCR reads. The data contain approximately 110,000 distinct CDR3 sequences, under 25% of them seen just once; the ten biggest clones take up over 9.5%. In this sample, this clonotype turned up many times. Its antigen remains unknown. The chain joins TRBV7-8 to TRBJ2-5; D gene unclear. This TCR derives from a male patient aged 2-15 years who had a stem cell transplant for chronic granulomatous disease, so the T cells may come from the graft donor. The source was PBMCs, mostly from graft donor cells, collected 180 days after TCRalphabeta/CD19-depleted stem cell transplant. CDR3 sequence (DNA): TGTGCCAGCAGCTTAGTATACGAGACCCAGTACTTC. Its translation: CASSLVYETQYF.